This T cell receptor beta chain was sequenced during a study of T-cell reconstitution after alpha-beta-depleted transplantation in children. The study's findings and limits: Surviving recipient T cells and thymic progenitors underlay high day-60 TCRbeta diversity in some patients. Newly produced T cells mostly accounted for T-cell counts and diversity one year post-transplant. Several hundred rapidly expanded clones from non-depleted graft cells reportedly supplied alpha-beta T cells about two months post-transplant.

A library of TCRbeta sequences, prepared with unique molecular identifiers, was generated. TCRdb re-called the PCR reads through MiXCR, storing one row per CDR3 protein. The table has some 81,000 distinct CDR3 sequences, roughly an eighth seen once. This CDR3 spans 15 amino acids. The ends lost 2 bases at V and 4 bases at J; junction bases unmatched: 9. From germline, CDR1 is SGHRS and CDR2 YFSETQ. This clonotype was detected only a few times. Its antigen is still unknown. The chain has TRBV5-1 and TRBJ2-7; 7 bases line up with TRBD1. The source was PBMCs, mostly from graft donor cells, collected 180 days after TCRalphabeta/CD19-depleted stem cell transplant. This clonotype originated in a male patient aged 2 to 10 who had a stem cell transplant for acute lymphoblastic leukemia, so the T cells may come from the graft donor. The CDR3, as DNA: TGCGCCAGCAGCTTCGCCGGGACAGTGTGGTACGAGCAGTACTTC. It encodes CASSFAGTVWYEQYF.